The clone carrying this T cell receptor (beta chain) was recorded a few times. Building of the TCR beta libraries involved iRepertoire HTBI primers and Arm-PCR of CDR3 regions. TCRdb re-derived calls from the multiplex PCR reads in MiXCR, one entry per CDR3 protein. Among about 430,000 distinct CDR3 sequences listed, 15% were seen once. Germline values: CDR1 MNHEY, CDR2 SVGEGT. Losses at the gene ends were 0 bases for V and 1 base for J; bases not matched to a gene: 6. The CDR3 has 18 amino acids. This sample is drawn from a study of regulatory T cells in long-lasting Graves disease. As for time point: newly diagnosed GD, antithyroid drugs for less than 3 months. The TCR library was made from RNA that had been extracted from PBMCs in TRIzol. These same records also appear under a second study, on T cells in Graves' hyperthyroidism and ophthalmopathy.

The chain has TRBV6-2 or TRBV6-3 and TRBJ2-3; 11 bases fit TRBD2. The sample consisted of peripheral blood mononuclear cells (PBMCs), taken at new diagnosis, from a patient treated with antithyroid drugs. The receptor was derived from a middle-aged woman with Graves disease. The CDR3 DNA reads TGTGCCAGCAGTTACTCGTCTAGCGGGAGGCGGGGCACAGATACGCAGTATTTT. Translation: CASSYSSSGRRGTDTQYF.